This T cell receptor (beta chain) was sequenced in a study of blood T cell repertoires in COVID-19. The overall study: Spain, Italy and the United States supplied samples that represented acute and convalescent COVID-19.

TCRdb keeps only in-frame clones here, not all; method: immunoSEQ multiplex PCR. This table holds 450,000 to 500,000 clones, approximately 86% found once. The source of this sequence is a woman aged 55-75 years who had recovered from COVID-19. Sample: PBMCs or T cells enriched from blood (not recorded which).

CDR3: CASSGGGTGNTEAFF. The DNA of the CDR3 is TGCGCCAGCAGTGGCGGGGGCACCGGGAACACTGAAGCTTTCTTT. The chain joins TRBV10-1 to TRBJ1-1, with D possibly TRBD1 on 6 matching bases. This CDR3 contains 15 residues. The V gene lost 4 bases and the J gene lost 1 base, with 13 bases spanning the gap. Per germline, CDR1 WNHNN and CDR2 SYGVQD (reference sequence).